This T cell receptor beta chain was documented in a study of OX40 agonist ivuxolimab in advanced cancers. The wider study: Ivuxolimab, an agonistic anti-OX40 (CD134) antibody, was given to patients. Patients with hepatocellular carcinoma, melanoma, renal cell or head and neck cancer made up the dose-escalation patients.

Germline V gives CDR1 SGHDN, CDR2 FVKESK. J lost 2 bases, V lost 6 bases, and 7 bases had no gene match. The CDR3 has 15 residues. Method: immunoSEQ multiplex PCR; TCRdb's copy keeps in-frame clones and lacks some. Among some 74,000 clones listed, 70% to 85% were seen once. The chain uses TRBV14 and TRBJ2-1; 7 bases line up with TRBD2. The clonotype was recovered from an adult with an advanced solid tumor such as melanoma, head and neck, liver or kidney cancer. Sequencing used CD4+ or CD8+ T cells sorted from blood, obtained in a trial of the OX40 agonist ivuxolimab. CDR3 bases: TGTGCCAGCAGTCCTCTAGCGGATGCCTACAATGAGCAGTTCTTC. Amino acids: CASSPLADAYNEQFF.